Listed here are 23 T cell receptor beta chains from one sample, sequenced in a study of cytomegalovirus exposure and HLA in healthy donors. PCR primers comprised 60 Vbeta and 13 Jbeta primers. TCRdb keeps only in-frame clones here, not all; method: immunoSEQ multiplex PCR. The sample has about 130,000 clones, about three quarters seen once. The sample was PBMCs. These receptors all stem from a woman in her sixties in good health and CMV-seropositive.

This chain uses TRBV19 with TRBJ1-1; 7 positions agree with TRBD1. V trimming: 4 bases; J trimming: 4 bases; junction bases outside the gene matches: 9. The CDR3 runs 15 residues. Germline V lookup: CDR1 LNHDA, CDR2 SQIVND (reference sequence). The CDR3 sequence: CASSTKQGIPTEAFF. The CDR3 DNA sequence: TGTGCCAGTAGTACCAAACAGGGGATCCCCACTGAAGCTTTCTTT.

The CDR3 coding sequence is TGCGCCAGCAGCTCCGGGACAGGGGAACAGCCCCAGCATTTT. Translation gives CASSSGTGEQPQHF. This chain connects TRBV5-1 to TRBJ1-5; 10 bases are a match to TRBD1. Trimming at V came to 3 bases and at J to 7 bases, leaving 4 bases not matched to a gene. The germline V gene encodes CDR1 SGHRS and CDR2 YFSETQ. The CDR3 covers 14 residues.

The chain links TRBV7-9 to TRBJ1-1; 7 bases are shared with TRBD1. V lost 2 bases to trimming and J lost 4 bases; unmatched junction nucleotides: 1. Germline-derived CDR1 and CDR2 are SEHNR and FQNEAQ (reference sequence). The CDR3 spans 13 residues. CDR3 nucleotides: TGTGCCAGCAGCTTACAGGGGGGCACTGAAGCTTTCTTT. This encodes CASSLQGGTEAFF.

The chain joins TRBV5-8 to TRBJ1-2; unclear D gene. Trimming removed 0 bases at V and 5 bases at J, with 11 bases between. Germline CDR1 reads SGHTS; CDR2 reads YDEGEE. The CDR3 is made up of 14 amino acids. CDR3 DNA sequence: TGTGCCAGCAGCTTGGATGCAGGTCTTTATGGCTACACCTTC. It codes for CASSLDAGLYGYTF.

The J gene is TRBJ2-3, the V gene TRBV5-1; the D gene is possibly TRBD1 (5 bases). Germline loops: CDR1 SGHRS, CDR2 YFSETQ. This CDR3 region has 16 residues. Trimming took 3 bases from V and 4 from J, leaving 18 bases between them. CDR3 residues: CASSWLNRSSADTQYF. The CDR3, as DNA: TGCGCCAGCAGCTGGCTAAACAGGTCATCCGCAGATACGCAGTATTTT.

This clone was found a few times. This chain uses TRBV5-1 with TRBJ2-7; 9 bases are shared with TRBD1. J gave up 2 bases and V 4 bases, and 7 bases lay outside the gene matches. The CDR3 totals 15 residues. CDR1 and CDR2 (germline): SGHRS, YFSETQ. Here the CDR3 reads CASSPGQGSTYEQYF. The CDR3 bases are TGCGCCAGCAGCCCTGGACAGGGGAGCACCTACGAGCAGTACTTC. The full variable domain, with the rest looked up from reference TRBV5-1 and TRBJ2-7, is KAGVTQTPRYLIKTRGQQVTLSCSPISGHRSVSWYQQTPGQGLQFLFEYFSETQRNKGNFPGRFSGRQFSNSRSEMNVSTLELGDSALYLCASSPGQGSTYEQYFGPGTRLTVT.

V usage is TRBV5-4 and J usage is TRBJ2-5; 15 bases fit TRBD2. V shed 3 bases and J 5 bases; nucleotides not matched to a gene: 5. The CDR3 extends over 16 amino acids. CDR1 SGHNT and CDR2 YYREEE come from the germline V gene (reference sequence). In DNA, the CDR3 is TGTGCCAGCAGCTGGGGACTAGCGGGGGGCAAGGAGACCCAGTACTTC. Translation: CASSWGLAGGKETQYF.

This clone has only a few counts. The chain links TRBV5-1 to TRBJ2-7; unclear D gene. V was clipped by 5 bases and J by 2 bases, with 5 bases between them. The CDR3 is 11 residues long. The V gene's germline CDR1 is SGHRS and CDR2 YFSETQ. The CDR3 DNA reads TGCGCCAGCAGTGACACCTACGAGCAGTACTTC. This encodes CASSDTYEQYF. The full variable domain, rest sourced from reference TRBV5-1 and TRBJ2-7, is KAGVTQTPRYLIKTRGQQVTLSCSPISGHRSVSWYQQTPGQGLQFLFEYFSETQRNKGNFPGRFSGRQFSNSRSEMNVSTLELGDSALYLCASSDTYEQYFGPGTRLTVT.

CDR3 sequence: CATSRARRGNYGYTF. CDR3 in DNA: TGTGCCACCAGCAGAGCTCGCAGGGGGAACTATGGCTACACCTTC. The rearrangement uses TRBV15 and TRBJ1-2, with 7 bases that match TRBD1. V lost 1 base, J lost 2 bases, and 4 bases stayed unmatched. CDR1 and CDR2 from the germline V gene are LNHNV and YYDKDF (reference sequence). This CDR3 region has 15 residues.

This chain uses TRBV10-2 with TRBJ2-3, with TRBD2 identical over 7 bases. Germline V gives CDR1 WSHSY, CDR2 SAAADI. With 6 bases clipped from V and 5 bases from J, the junction kept 8 bases outside the gene matches. This CDR3 is built from 14 residues. The CDR3 loop is CASSSSGDQDTQYF. CDR3 sequence (DNA): TGCGCCAGCAGCTCCAGCGGGGATCAAGATACGCAGTATTTT.

The chain carries TRBV27 and TRBJ1-6; D not certain. CDR3 length: 17 amino acids. Trimming left V 1 base short and J 0 bases short, with 10 bases between. Germline loops: CDR1 MNHEY, CDR2 SMNVEV (reference sequence). The CDR3: CASSLLGRSSYNSPLHF. The CDR3 coding sequence is TGTGCCAGCAGTTTATTAGGGAGGAGCTCCTATAATTCACCCCTCCACTTT.

The CDR3: CASSQRSNPYEQYF. CDR3 nucleotide sequence: TGTGCCAGCAGCCAGAGGTCTAACCCCTACGAGCAGTACTTC. The chain is built from TRBV11-1 and TRBJ2-7, with D hard to call. This CDR3 spans 14 amino acids. V shed 5 bases and J shed 2 bases, with 13 bases lying between them. CDR1 is SGHAT and CDR2 is FQDESV in the germline V gene (reference sequence). The whole variable domain, filled in from reference TRBV11-1 and TRBJ2-7, reads EAEVAQSPRYKITEKSQAVAFWCDPISGHATLYWYRQILGQGPELLVQFQDESVVDDSQLPKDRFSAERLKGVDSTLKIQPAELGDSAMYLCASSQRSNPYEQYFGPGTRLTVT.

The chain is built from TRBV12-5 and TRBJ1-1, with 7 bases fitting TRBD1. V trimming: 1 base; J trimming: 5 bases; junction bases outside the gene matches: 1. CDR3 size: 13 residues. Germline V gene data show CDR1 as LGHNT and CDR2 as FRNRAP. CDR3 region: CASGLEQGTEAFF. For the CDR3, the DNA is TGTGCTAGTGGTTTGGAACAGGGGACTGAAGCTTTCTTT.

The V call is TRBV5-1, the J call TRBJ2-2, with 10 bases lining up with TRBD1. The CDR3 contains 15 residues. Per the germline V gene, CDR1 is SGHRS and CDR2 is YFSETQ. The V gene end was trimmed by 6 bases and the J gene end by 5 bases; junction bases not matched to a gene: 7. This CDR3 reads CASTGQGGRTGELFF. The DNA for the CDR3 is TGCGCCAGCACCGGACAGGGGGGAAGGACCGGGGAGCTGTTTTTT.

This chain links TRBV15 with TRBJ2-6, with D maybe TRBD2 (5 bases). V was trimmed by 3 bases and J by 6 bases, leaving 15 bases between them. CDR3 length: 16 amino acids. From germline, CDR1 is LNHNV and CDR2 YYDKDF (reference sequence). The CDR3 DNA sequence: TGTGCCACCAGCAGCCCCACCGAGGGTGCGGCCAACGTCCTGACTTTC. Encoded protein: CATSSPTEGAANVLTF. Based on the CDR3 plus reference TRBV15 and TRBJ2-6, the full variable domain is DAMVIQNPRYQVTQFGKPVTLSCSQTLNHNVMYWYQQKSSQAPKLLFHYYDKDFNNEADTPDNFQSRRPNTSFCFLDIRSPGLGDTAMYLCATSSPTEGAANVLTFGAGSRLTVL.

The chain combines TRBV10-2 with TRBJ1-1, with 9 nucleotides matching TRBD1. Losses at the gene ends were 5 bases for V and 0 bases for J; bases not matched to a gene: 10. Germline CDR1 and CDR2: WSHSY and SAAADI. The CDR3 consists of 17 residues. The CDR3 DNA reads TGCGCCAGCAGTCAGGCGACAGGGGGGGTGATGAACACTGAAGCTTTCTTT. Protein sequence: CASSQATGGVMNTEAFF.

The chain has TRBV7-8 and TRBJ1-4; D is unclear. The germline CDR1 and CDR2 sequences are SGHVS and FQNEAQ. V lost 3 bases and J lost 10, with 12 bases in between. This CDR3 region has 13 residues. Here the CDR3 DNA reads TGTGCCAGCAGCTTTAGAACAGCCGGAAAACTGTTTTTT. It codes for CASSFRTAGKLFF.

There are a few counts of this clone. The chain has TRBV5-6 and TRBJ2-7; 9 nucleotides align to TRBD1. CDR3 length: 16 amino acids. Unmatched junction bases numbered 14, after V lost 4 bases and J lost 6 bases. Germline V gives CDR1 SGHDT, CDR2 YYEEEE. The CDR3 sequence is CASSPGVGTGFVEQYF. The CDR3 DNA sequence: TGTGCCAGCAGCCCGGGGGTAGGGACAGGGTTTGTCGAGCAGTACTTC.

This clone appeared a few times. This rearrangement joins TRBV9 to TRBJ1-1; 10 bases are shared with TRBD1. The trim removed 4 bases at V and 5 bases at J, leaving 8 bases unmatched. The germline gives CDR1 SGDLS, CDR2 YYNGEE. This CDR3 comprises 15 residues. The CDR3 nucleotides read TGTGCCAGCAGCCCGCGACAGGGGGCAAGAACTGAAGCTTTCTTT. This sequence encodes CASSPRQGARTEAFF.

This clone was found a few times. The gene calls are TRBV27 and TRBJ1-4; 7 nucleotides align to TRBD1. This CDR3 comprises 16 residues. The V segment lost 6 bases and the J segment 3 bases; nucleotides outside the gene matches: 10. Germline V CDR1 and CDR2: MNHEY, SMNVEV (reference sequence). CDR3 DNA: TGTGCCAGCAGGAGAACAGGGGAATGGGCTAATGAAAAACTGTTTTTT. It encodes CASRRTGEWANEKLFF.

The chain is built from TRBV6-6 and TRBJ1-4; no clear D gene. Germline assignment: CDR1 MNHNY and CDR2 SVGAGI (reference sequence). The V gene lost 6 bases and the J gene lost 8 bases, with 7 bases spanning the gap. This CDR3 region has 11 residues. The CDR3 is CASSLVEKLFF. DNA for the CDR3: TGTGCCAGCAGCCTAGTCGAAAAACTGTTTTTT.

The count of this clone is one. This rearrangement joins TRBV19 to TRBJ2-7; D is uncertain. Trimming took off 0 bases at V and 3 bases at J, with 9 bases between the two ends. The CDR3 runs to 14 residues. Germline V gives CDR1 LNHDA, CDR2 SQIVND (reference sequence). The CDR3 sequence is CASSIDNSLYEQYF. The CDR3 DNA reads TGTGCCAGTAGTATAGATAACAGCCTCTACGAGCAGTACTTC.

V and J are TRBV6-1 and TRBJ1-3; 7 bases fit TRBD1. Germline CDR1 and CDR2: MNHNS and SASEGT. V lost 4 bases and J lost 2; bases outside the gene matches: 5. This CDR3 contains 15 residues. The CDR3 bases are TGTGCCAGCAGTGGCACGACAGGGACTGGAAACACCATATATTTT. It yields the protein CASSGTTGTGNTIYF.